Sequencing of this TCR beta chain was carried out in a study of T cells in Graves' hyperthyroidism and ophthalmopathy. About the study: At initial diagnosis, before any treatment had begun, peripheral blood was obtained. Study-wide findings and caveats: The model foresaw ophthalmopathy a median 6.5 months prior to onset. Peripheral blood also featured most of the thyroid clonotypes expanded above 0.001.

The blood sample was taken at first hyperthyroidism diagnosis, before any ophthalmopathy symptoms. This clonotype was found many times. Its antigen is not known. Using RNA transcripts as the source, TCR beta CDR3 regions were amplified. TCR CDR3 regions were first amplified by RT-PCR with HTBI primers. One entry per CDR3 protein results from TCRdb running MiXCR on the multiplex PCR reads. There are 250,000 to 300,000 distinct CDR3 sequences in the sample; roughly 15% occur only once, and 13% lies in the top ten. CDR3 size: 14 residues. Trimming took off 5 bases at V and 5 bases at J, with 15 bases between the two ends. Germline V gene lookup returns CDR1 MNHEY and CDR2 SMNVEV (reference sequence).

This clonotype originated in a woman aged 35 to 49 with Graves' hyperthyroidism that later progressed to Graves' ophthalmopathy. V gene TRBV27 combines with J gene TRBJ1-1, with D uncertain. The sequenced sample was blood. CDR3 coding DNA: TGTGCCAGCAGTCCAAATAGTATAACAACTGAAGCTTTCTTT. It translates to CASSPNSITTEAFF.